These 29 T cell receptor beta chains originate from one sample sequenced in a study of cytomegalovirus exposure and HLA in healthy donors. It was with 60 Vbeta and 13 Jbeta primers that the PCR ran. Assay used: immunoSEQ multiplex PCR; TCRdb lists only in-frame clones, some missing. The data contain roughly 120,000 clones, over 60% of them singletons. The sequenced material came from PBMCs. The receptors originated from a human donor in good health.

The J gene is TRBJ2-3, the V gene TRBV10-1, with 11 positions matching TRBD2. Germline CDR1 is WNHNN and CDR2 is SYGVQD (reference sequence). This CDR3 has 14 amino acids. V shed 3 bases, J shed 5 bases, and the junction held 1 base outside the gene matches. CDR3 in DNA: TGCGCCAGCAGTGATAGCGGGGGGGGAGATACGCAGTATTTT. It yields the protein CASSDSGGGDTQYF.

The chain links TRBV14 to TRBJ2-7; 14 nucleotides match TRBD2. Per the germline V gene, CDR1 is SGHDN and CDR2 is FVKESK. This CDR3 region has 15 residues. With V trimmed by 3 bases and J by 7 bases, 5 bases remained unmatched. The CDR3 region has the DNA TGTGCCAGCAGCCAGACTAGCGGGGGGGCTCGGGAGCAGTACTTC. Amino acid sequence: CASSQTSGGAREQYF.

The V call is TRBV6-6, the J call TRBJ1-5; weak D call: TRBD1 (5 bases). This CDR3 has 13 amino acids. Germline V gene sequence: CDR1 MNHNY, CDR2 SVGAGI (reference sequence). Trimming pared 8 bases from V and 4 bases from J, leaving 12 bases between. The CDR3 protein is CASGRVRNQPQHF. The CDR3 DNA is TGTGCCAGCGGCAGGGTACGGAATCAGCCCCAGCATTTT.

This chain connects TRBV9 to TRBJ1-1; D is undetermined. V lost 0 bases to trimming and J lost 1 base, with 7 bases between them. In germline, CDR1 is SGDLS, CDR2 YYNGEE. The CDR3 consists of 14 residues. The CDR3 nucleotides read TGTGCCAGCAGCGTAGATGGGCGGAACACTGAAGCTTTCTTT. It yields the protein CASSVDGRNTEAFF.

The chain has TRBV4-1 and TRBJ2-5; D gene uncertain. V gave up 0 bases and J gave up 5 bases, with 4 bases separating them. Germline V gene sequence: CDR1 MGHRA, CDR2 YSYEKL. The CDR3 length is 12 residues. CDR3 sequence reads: CASSQDEETQYF. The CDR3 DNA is TGCGCCAGCAGCCAAGATGAGGAGACCCAGTACTTC.

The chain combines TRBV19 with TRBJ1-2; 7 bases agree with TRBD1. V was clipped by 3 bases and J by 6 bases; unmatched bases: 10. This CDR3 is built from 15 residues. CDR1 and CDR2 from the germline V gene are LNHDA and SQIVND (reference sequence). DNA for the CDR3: TGTGCCAGTAGTATCTTAGGGCAGGGGGACGATGGCTACACCTTC. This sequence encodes CASSILGQGDDGYTF.

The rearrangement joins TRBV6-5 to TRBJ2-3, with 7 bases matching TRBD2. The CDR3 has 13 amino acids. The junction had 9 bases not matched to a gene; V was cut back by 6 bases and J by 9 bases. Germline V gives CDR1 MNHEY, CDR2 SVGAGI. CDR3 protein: CASRAPGRETQYF. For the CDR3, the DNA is TGTGCCAGCAGGGCCCCGGGGCGGGAGACGCAGTATTTT.

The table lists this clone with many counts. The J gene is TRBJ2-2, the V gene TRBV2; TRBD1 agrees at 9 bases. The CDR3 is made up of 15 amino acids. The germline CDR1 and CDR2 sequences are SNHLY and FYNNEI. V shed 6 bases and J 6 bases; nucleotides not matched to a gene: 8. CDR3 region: CASRPTGGWAGELFF. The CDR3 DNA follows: TGTGCCAGCAGACCGACAGGGGGATGGGCCGGGGAGCTGTTTTTT.

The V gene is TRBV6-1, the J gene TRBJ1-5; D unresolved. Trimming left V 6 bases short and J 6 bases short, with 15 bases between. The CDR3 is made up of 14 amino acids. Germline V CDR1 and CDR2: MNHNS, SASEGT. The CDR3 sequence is CASSPAGGAQPQHF. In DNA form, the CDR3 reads TGTGCCAGCAGCCCCGCCGGAGGTGCTCAGCCCCAGCATTTT.

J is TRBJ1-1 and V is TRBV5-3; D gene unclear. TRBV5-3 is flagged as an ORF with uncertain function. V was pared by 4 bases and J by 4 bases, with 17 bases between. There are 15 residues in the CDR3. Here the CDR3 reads CARSAMASMATEAFF. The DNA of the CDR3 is TGTGCCAGAAGCGCAATGGCCTCGATGGCCACTGAAGCTTTCTTT.

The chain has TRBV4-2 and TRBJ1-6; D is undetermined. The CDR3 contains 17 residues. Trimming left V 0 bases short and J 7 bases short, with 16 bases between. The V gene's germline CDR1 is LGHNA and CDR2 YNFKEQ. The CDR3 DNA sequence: TGTGCCAGCAGCCAAGATTTCGGAGGGCAGGTCAATTCACCCCTCCACTTT. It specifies CASSQDFGGQVNSPLHF.

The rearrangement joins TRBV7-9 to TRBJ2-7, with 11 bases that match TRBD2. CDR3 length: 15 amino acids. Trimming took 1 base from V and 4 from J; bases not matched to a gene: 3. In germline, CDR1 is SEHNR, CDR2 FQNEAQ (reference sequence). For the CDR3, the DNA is TGTGCCAGCAGCTTAGTTCTAGCGGGGGGTTACGAGCAGTACTTC. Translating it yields CASSLVLAGGYEQYF.

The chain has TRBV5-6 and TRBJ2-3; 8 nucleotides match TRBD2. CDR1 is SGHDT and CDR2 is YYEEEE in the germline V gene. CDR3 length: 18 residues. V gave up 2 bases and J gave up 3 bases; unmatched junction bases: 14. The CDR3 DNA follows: TGTGCCAGCAGCTTTTTTGGAGTGCTCCGACTAGCGACAGATACGCAGTATTTT. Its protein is CASSFFGVLRLATDTQYF.

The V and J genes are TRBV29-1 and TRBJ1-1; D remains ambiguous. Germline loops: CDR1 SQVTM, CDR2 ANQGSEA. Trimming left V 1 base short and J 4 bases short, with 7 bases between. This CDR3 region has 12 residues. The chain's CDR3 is CSVEGRGTEAFF. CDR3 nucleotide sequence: TGCAGCGTTGAAGGCCGGGGCACTGAAGCTTTCTTT.

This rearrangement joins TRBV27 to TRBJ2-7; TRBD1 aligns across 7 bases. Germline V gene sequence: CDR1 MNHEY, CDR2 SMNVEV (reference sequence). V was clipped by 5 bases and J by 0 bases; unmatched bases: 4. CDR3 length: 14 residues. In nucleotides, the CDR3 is TGTGCCAGCAGTCCCCGGGACAGCTCCTACGAGCAGTACTTC. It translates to CASSPRDSSYEQYF.

The CDR3 DNA sequence: TGTGCCAGCAGTCCAGGACAGCTAGAAGCTTTCTTT. Translated: CASSPGQLEAFF. The chain joins TRBV6-5 to TRBJ1-1; possible D gene TRBD1, 6 bases. Trimming left V 5 bases short and J 8 bases short, with 12 bases between. Germline assignment: CDR1 MNHEY and CDR2 SVGAGI. The CDR3 sequence is 12 residues long.

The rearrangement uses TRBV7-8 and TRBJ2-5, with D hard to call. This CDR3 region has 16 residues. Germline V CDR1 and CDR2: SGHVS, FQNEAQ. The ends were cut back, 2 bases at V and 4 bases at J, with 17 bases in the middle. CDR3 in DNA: TGTGCCAGCAGCTTATTTGCTGCAACTCTCGGAGAGACCCAGTACTTC. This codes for CASSLFAATLGETQYF.

The CDR3 region has the DNA TGTGCCAGCAGTGTGACAGGGAGTAATCAGCCCCAGCATTTT. Its translation is CASSVTGSNQPQHF. This chain connects TRBV28 to TRBJ1-5; 7 positions agree with TRBD1. V lost 5 bases, J lost 4 bases, and 5 bases stayed unmatched. Germline lookup yields CDR1 MDHEN and CDR2 SYDVKM. CDR3 length: 14 amino acids.

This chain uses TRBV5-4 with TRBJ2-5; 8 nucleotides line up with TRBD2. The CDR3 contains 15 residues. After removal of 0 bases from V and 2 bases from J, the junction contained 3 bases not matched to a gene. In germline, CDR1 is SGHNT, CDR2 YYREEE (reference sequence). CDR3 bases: TGTGCCAGCAGCTTGGTAGCGGGGAGTCAAGAGACCCAGTACTTC. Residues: CASSLVAGSQETQYF.

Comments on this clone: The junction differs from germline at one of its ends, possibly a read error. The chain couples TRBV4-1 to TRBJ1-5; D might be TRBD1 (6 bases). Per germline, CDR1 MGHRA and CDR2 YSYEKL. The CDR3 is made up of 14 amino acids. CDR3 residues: CASSRGTLNQPQHF. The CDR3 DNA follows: TGCGCCAGCAGCCGGGGGACATTAAATCAACCCCAGCATTTT.

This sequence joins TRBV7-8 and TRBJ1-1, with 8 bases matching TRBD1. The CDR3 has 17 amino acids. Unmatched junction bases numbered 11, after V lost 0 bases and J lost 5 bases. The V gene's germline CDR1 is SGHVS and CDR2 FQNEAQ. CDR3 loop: CASSLASGGTISTEAFF. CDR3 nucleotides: TGTGCCAGCAGCTTAGCCTCAGGGGGCACAATCTCGACTGAAGCTTTCTTT.

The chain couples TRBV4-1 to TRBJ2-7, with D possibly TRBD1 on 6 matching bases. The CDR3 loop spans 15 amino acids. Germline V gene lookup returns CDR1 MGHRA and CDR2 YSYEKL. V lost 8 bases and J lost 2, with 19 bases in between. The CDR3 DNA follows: TGCGCCAGCCGGGAAGAGGACAGACCTCCCTACGAGCAGTACTTC. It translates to CASREEDRPPYEQYF.

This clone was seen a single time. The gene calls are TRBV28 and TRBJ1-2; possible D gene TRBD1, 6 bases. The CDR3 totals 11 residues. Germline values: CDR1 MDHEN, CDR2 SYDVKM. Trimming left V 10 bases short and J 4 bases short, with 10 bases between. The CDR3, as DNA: TGTGCCATCCAGGGGCCCTATGGCTACACCTTC. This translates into CAIQGPYGYTF.

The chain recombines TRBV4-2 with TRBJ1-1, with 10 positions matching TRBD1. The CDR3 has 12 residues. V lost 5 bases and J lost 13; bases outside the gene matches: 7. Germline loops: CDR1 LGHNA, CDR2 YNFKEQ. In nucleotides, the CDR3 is TGTGCCAGCAGCGCCCGACAGGGGGCAGTTTTCTTT. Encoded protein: CASSARQGAVFF.

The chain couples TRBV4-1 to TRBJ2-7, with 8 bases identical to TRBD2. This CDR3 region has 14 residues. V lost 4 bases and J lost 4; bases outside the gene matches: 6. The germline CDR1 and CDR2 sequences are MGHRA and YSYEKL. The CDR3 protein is CASSLGRGGYEQYF. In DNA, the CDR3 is TGCGCCAGCAGCCTCGGGAGGGGGGGTTACGAGCAGTACTTC.

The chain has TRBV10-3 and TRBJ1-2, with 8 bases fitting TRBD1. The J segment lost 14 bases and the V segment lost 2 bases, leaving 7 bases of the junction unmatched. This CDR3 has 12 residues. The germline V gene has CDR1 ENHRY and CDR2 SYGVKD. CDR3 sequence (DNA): TGTGCCATCAGTGAGCCGGACAGGGCGCGGACCTTC. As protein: CAISEPDRARTF.

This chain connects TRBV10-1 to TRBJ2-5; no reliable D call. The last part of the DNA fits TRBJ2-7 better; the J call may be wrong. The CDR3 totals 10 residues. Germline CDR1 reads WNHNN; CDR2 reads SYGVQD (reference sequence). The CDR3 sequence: CASNVAEQYF. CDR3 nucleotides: TGCGCCAGCAATGTCGCCGAGCAGTACTTC.

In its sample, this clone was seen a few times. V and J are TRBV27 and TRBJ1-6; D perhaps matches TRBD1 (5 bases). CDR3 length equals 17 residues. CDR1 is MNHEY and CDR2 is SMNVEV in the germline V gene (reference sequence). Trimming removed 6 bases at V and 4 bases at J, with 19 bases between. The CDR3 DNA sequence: TGTGCCAGCAGCACCCACCCTACAAAGGGGTATAATTCACCCCTCCACTTT. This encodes CASSTHPTKGYNSPLHF.

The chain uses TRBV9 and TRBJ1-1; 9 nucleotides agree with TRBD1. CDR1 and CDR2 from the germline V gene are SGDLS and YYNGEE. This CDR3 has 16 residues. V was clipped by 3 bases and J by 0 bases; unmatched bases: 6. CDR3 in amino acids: CASSAWTGDLNTEAFF. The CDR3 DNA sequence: TGTGCCAGCAGCGCTTGGACAGGGGATTTGAACACTGAAGCTTTCTTT.